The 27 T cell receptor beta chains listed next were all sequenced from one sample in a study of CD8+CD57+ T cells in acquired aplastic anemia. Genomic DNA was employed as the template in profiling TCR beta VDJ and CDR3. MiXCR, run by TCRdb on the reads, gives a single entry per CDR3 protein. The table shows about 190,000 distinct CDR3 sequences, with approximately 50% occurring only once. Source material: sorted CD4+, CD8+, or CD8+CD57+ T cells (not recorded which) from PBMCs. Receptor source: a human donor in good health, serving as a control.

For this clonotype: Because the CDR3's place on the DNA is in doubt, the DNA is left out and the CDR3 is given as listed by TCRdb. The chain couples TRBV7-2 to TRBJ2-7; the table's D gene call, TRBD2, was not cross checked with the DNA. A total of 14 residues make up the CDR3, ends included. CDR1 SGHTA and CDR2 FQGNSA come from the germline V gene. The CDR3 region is CASSFGGGAYERYF.

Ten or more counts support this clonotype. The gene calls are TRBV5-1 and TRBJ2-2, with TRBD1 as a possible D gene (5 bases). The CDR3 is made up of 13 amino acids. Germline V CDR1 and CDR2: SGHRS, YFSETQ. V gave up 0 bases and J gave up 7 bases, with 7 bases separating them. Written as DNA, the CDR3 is TGCGCCAGCAGCTTGGAACAGGTCGGGGAGCTGTTTTTT. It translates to CASSLEQVGELFF.

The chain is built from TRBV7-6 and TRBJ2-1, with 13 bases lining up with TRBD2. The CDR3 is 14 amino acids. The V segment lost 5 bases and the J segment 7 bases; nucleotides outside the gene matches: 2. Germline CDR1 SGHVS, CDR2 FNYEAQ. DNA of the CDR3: TGTGCCAGCAGCAGGGGACTAGCGGGGAATGAGCAGTTCTTC. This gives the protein CASSRGLAGNEQFF.

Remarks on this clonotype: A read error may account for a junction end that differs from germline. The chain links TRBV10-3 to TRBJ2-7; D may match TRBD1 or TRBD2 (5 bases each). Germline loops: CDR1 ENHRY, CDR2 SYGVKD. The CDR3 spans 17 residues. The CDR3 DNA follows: TGTGCCAGCAGTTACACCGCGACGGGGACGCTCTCCTACGAGCAGCACTTC. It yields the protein CASSYTATGTLSYEQHF.

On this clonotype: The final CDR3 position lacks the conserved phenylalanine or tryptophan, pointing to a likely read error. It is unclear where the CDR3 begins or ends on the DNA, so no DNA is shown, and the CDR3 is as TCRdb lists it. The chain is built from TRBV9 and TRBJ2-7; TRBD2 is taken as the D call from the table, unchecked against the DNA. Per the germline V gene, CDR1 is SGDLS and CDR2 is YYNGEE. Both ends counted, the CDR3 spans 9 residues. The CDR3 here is CASSGRLAG.

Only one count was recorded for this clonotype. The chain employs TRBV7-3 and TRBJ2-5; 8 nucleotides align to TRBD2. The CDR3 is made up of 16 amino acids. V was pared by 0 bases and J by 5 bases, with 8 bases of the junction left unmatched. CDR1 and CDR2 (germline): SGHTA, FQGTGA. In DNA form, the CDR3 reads TGTGCCAGCAGCTTAACGCGCGGGGGGAGGGTGGAGACCCAGTACTTC. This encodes CASSLTRGGRVETQYF. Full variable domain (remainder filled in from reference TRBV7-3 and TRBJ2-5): GAGVSQTPSNKVTEKGKYVELRCDPISGHTALYWYRQSLGQGPEFLIYFQGTGAADDSGLPNDRFFAVRPEGSVSTLKIQRTERGDSAVYLCASSLTRGGRVETQYFGPGTRLLVL.

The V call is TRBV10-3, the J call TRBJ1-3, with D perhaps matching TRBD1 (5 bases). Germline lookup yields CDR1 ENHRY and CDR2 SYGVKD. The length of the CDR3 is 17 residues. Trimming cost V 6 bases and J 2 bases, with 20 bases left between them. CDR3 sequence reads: CAISSGPGRGTGNTIYF. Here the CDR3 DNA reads TGTGCCATCAGCTCAGGGCCCGGGAGGGGCACTGGAAACACCATATATTTT.

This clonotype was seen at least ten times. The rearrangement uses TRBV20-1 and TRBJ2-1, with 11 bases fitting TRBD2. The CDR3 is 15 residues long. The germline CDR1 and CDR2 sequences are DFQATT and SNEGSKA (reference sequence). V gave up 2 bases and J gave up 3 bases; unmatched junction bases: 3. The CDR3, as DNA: TGCAGTGCTAGAAAAGGACTAGCGGGCTACAATGAGCAGTTCTTC. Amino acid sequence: CSARKGLAGYNEQFF.

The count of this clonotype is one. The CDR3 DNA is TGTGCCAGCAGCGGGGGGACAGGTGGCTATGGCTACACCTTC. Protein sequence: CASSGGTGGYGYTF. V gene TRBV11-3 combines with J gene TRBJ1-2, with TRBD1 matching over 8 bases. V was pared by 5 bases and J by 4 bases, with 6 bases of the junction left unmatched. Germline V gene data show CDR1 as SGHNT and CDR2 as YENEEA. There are 14 residues in the CDR3.

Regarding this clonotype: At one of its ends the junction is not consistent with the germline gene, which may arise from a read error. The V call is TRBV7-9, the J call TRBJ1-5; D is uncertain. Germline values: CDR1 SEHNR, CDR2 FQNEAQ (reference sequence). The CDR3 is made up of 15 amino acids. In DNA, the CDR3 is TGTGCCAGCAGCTTAGGACGGCAGGTGGATCAGCCCCAGCGTTTT. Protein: CASSLGRQVDQPQRF.

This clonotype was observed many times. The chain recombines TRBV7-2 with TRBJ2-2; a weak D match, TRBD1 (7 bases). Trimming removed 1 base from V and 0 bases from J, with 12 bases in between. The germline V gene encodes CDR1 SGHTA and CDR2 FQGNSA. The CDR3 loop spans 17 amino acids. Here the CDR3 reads CASSLDAGTANTGELFF. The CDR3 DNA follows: TGTGCCAGCAGCTTAGACGCGGGGACAGCGAACACCGGGGAGCTGTTTTTT. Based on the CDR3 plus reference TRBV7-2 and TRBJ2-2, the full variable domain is GAGVSQSPSNKVTEKGKDVELRCDPISGHTALYWYRQSLGQGLEFLIYFQGNSAPDKSGLPSDRFSAERTGGSVSTLTIQRTQQEDSAVYLCASSLDAGTANTGELFFGEGSRLTVL.

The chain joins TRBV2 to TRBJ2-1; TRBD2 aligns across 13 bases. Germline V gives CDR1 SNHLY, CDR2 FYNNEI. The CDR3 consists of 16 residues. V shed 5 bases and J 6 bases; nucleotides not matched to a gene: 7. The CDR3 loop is CASSHRLAGGTNEQFF. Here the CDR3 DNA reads TGTGCCAGCAGTCATAGACTAGCGGGGGGCACCAATGAGCAGTTCTTC.

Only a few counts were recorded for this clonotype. In DNA, the CDR3 is TGTGCCAGCAGTTCGCTGCGGACAGGGTCCCCACTGGCCTATGGCTACACCTTC. Amino acids: CASSSLRTGSPLAYGYTF. This chain links TRBV15 with TRBJ1-2, with 8 positions matching TRBD1. The CDR3 consists of 18 residues. Germline V lookup: CDR1 LNHNV, CDR2 YYDKDF (reference sequence). Losses at the gene ends were 10 bases for V and 4 bases for J; bases not matched to a gene: 23.

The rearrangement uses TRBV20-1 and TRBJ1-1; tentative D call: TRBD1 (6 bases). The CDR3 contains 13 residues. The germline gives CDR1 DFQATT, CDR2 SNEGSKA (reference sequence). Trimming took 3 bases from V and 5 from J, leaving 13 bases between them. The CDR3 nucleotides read TGCAGTGCTAGCCTCAGGGGCTGGACTGAAGCTTTCTTT. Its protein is CSASLRGWTEAFF.

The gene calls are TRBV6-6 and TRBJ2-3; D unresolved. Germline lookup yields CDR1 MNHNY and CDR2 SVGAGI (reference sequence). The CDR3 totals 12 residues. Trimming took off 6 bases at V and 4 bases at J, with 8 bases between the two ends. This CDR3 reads CASSQIPDTQYF. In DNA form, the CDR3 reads TGTGCCAGCAGCCAAATTCCAGATACGCAGTATTTT.

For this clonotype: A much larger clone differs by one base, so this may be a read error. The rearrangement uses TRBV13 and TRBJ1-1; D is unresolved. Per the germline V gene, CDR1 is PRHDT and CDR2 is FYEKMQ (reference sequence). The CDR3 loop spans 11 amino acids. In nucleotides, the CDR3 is TGTGCCGGCAGCCCCCGACGGGAAGCTTTCTTT. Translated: CAGSPRREAFF.

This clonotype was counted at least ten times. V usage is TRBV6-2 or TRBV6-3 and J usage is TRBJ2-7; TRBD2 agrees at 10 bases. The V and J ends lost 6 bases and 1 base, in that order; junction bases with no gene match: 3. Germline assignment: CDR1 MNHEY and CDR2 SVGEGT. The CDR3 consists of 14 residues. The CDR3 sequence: CASRILAGSYEQYF. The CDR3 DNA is TGTGCCAGCAGGATACTAGCGGGGTCCTACGAGCAGTACTTC.

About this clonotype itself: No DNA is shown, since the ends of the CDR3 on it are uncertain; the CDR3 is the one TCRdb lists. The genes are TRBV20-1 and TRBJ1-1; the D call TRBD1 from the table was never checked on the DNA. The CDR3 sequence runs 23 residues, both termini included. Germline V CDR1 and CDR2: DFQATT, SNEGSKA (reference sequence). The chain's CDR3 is CSAHPEDSSFYICSARGGTEAFF.

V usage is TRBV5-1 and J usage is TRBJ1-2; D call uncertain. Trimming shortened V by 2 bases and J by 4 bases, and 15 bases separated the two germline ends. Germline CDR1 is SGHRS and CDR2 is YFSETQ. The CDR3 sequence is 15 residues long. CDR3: CASSFTAPSSYGYTF. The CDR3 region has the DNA TGCGCCAGCAGCTTCACGGCCCCATCGAGCTATGGCTACACCTTC.

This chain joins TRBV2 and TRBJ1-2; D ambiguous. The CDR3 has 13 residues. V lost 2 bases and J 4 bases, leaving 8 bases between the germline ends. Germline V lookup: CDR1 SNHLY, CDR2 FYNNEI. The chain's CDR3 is CASSERSVYGYTF. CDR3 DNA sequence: TGTGCCAGCAGTGAACGTTCCGTCTATGGCTACACCTTC.

This chain's CDR3 is CASSLGANLGQETQYF. DNA of the CDR3: TGTGCCAGCAGCTTAGGAGCCAATCTGGGGCAAGAGACCCAGTACTTC. V usage is TRBV11-2 and J usage is TRBJ2-5; no definite D call. CDR3 length: 16 residues. Germline V gene sequence: CDR1 SGHAT, CDR2 FQNNGV. V was clipped by 1 base and J by 2 bases, with 14 bases between them.

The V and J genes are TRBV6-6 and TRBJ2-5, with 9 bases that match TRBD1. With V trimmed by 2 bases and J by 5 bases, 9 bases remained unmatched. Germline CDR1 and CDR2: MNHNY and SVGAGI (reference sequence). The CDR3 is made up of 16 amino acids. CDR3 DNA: TGTGCCAGCAGTTACGGGCAGGGGGACAGGGCTGAGACCCAGTACTTC. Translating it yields CASSYGQGDRAETQYF.

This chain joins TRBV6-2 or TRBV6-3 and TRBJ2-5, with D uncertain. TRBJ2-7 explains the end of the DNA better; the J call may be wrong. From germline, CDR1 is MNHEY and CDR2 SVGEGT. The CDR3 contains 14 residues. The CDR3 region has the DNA TGTGCCAGCAGTTACCAGTTCCCCGGCCACGAGCAGTACTTC. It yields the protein CASSYQFPGHEQYF.

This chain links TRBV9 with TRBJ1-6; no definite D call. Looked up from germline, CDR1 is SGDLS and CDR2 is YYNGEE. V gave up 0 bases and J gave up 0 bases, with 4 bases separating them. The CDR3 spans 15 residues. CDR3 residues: CASSVDSSYNSPLHF. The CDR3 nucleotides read TGTGCCAGCAGCGTAGACAGCTCCTATAATTCACCCCTCCACTTT.

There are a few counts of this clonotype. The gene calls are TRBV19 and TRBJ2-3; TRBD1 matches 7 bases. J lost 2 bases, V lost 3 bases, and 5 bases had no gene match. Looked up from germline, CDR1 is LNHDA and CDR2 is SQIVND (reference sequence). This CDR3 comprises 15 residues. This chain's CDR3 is CASSINGQATDTQYF. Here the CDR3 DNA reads TGTGCCAGTAGTATCAATGGACAGGCCACAGATACGCAGTATTTT.

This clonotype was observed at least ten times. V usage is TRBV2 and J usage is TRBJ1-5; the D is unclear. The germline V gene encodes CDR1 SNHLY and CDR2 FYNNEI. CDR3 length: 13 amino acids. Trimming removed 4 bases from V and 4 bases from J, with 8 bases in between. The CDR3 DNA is TGTGCCAGCAGTGGACAAAATAATCAGCCCCAGCATTTT. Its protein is CASSGQNNQPQHF.

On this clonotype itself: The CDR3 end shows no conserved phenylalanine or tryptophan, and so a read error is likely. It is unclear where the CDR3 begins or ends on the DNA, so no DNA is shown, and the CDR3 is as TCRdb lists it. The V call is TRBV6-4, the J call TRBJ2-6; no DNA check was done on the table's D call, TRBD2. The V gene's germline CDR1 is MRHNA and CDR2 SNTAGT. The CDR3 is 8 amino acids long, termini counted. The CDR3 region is CASSDASG.